This TCR beta chain appears in the sequencing data of a study of identical twins. Notes on this clonotype: The antigen is unknown.

TCRdb reprocessed the 5' RACE reads via MiXCR and lists one record per CDR3 protein. The sample gives 400,000 to 650,000 distinct CDR3 sequences, 22% of which show up once; around 0.91% is in the top ten. The V end was cut by 6 bases, the J end by 6 bases, with 14 bases between. Germline assignment: CDR1 DFQATT and CDR2 SNEGSKA (reference sequence). This CDR3 region has 12 residues. Study observations and caveats: Clonotypes of the beta chain that were abundant in cord blood carried fewer insertions (memory repertoires showed none).

The sample also formed part of further work on T cells expressing NK-cell markers. That work states: It was from sorted CD3+CD56+NKG2C+, CD3+CD56+NKG2C- and CD3+CD56-NKG2C+ T cells that TCR beta repertoires came. In about six donors, dominant NKG2C+ clonotypes were roughly 1.0-7.5% of CD8+ T cells.

The clonotype was recovered from a woman younger than 30 in good health. V is TRBV20-1 and J is TRBJ1-2; possible D gene TRBD1, 6 bases. The sequenced sample was CD4+ T cells sorted from blood. CDR3 loop: CSAGGRVNGYTF. DNA of the CDR3: TGCAGTGCCGGGGGCAGGGTGAATGGCTACACCTTC.